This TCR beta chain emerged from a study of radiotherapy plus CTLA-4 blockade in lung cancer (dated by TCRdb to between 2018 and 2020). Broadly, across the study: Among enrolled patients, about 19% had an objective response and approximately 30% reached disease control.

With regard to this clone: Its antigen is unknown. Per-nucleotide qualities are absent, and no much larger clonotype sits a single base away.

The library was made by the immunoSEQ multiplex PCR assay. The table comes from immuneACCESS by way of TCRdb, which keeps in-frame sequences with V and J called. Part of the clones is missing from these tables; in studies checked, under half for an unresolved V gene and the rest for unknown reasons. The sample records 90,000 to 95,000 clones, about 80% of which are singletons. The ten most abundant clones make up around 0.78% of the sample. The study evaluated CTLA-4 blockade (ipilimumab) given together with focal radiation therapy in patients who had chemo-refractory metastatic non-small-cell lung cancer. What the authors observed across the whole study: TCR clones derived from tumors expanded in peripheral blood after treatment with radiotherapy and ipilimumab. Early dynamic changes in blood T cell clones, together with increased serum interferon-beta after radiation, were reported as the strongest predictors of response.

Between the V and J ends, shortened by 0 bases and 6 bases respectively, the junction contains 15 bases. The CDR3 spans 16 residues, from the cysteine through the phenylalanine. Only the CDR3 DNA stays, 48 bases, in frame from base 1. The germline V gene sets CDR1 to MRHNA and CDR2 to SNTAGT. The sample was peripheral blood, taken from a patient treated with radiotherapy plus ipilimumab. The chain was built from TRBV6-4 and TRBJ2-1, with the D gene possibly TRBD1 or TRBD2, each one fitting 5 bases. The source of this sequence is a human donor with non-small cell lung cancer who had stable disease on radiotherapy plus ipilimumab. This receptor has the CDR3 CASSDSGLARGNEQFF. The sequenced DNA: TGTGCCAGCAGTGACTCAGGGCTAGCAAGGGGCAATGAGCAGTTCTTC.